This T cell receptor beta chain was recovered during a study of T cells in Graves' hyperthyroidism and ophthalmopathy. This clonotype showed up many times. Amplified regions were TCR beta CDR3 sequences from RNA transcripts. The HTBI primer set was used in a first-round RT-PCR of the TCR CDR3. TCRdb itself ran the multiplex PCR reads through MiXCR, one entry per CDR3 protein. This sample has approximately 590,000 distinct CDR3 sequences, with about a sixth found just once. The CDR3 length is 20 residues. The V and J ends lost 5 bases and 0 bases, in that order; junction bases with no gene match: 17. CDR1 is DFQATT, CDR2 SNEGSKA, per germline (reference sequence).

The V gene is TRBV20-1, the J gene TRBJ2-1, with 12 positions matching TRBD2. Sequencing was done on a sample of blood. The sequence was obtained from a woman in her twenties or thirties with Graves' hyperthyroidism. CDR3 protein: CSARTLAGGHAASSYNEQFF. The CDR3 nucleotides read TGCAGTGCTCGAACCCTAGCGGGAGGGCACGCCGCTAGCTCCTACAATGAGCAGTTCTTC.